This T cell receptor (beta chain) was retrieved from a study of blood T cell repertoires in COVID-19. Study background: T cells, B-cell-depleted T cells, or PBMCs supplied cDNA or gDNA.

As originally analysed: It was from reference gene primer amplification that nucleated cell counts were estimated. The assay was immunoSEQ multiplex PCR, and TCRdb's table has in-frame clones only and misses some. The D gene and trimming were derived from the DNA, and the V and J assignments and clone size from that table. In the table there are about 45,000 clones, roughly 73% of which are singletons. The length of the CDR3 is 16 residues. Per the germline V gene, CDR1 is SGHTA and CDR2 is FQGNSA. V was cut by 7 bases and J by 0 bases, with 16 bases left in between. Input material: peripheral blood. V usage is TRBV7-2 and J usage is TRBJ1-3, with TRBD1 as a possible D gene (5 bases). This TCR came from a woman in her 70s with acute or convalescent COVID-19. CDR3 loop: CASMVGGKNSGNTIYF. DNA for the CDR3: TGTGCCAGCATGGTCGGGGGGAAGAACTCTGGAAACACCATATATTTT. Complete variable domain (other parts from reference TRBV7-2 and TRBJ1-3): GAGVSQSPSNKVTEKGKDVELRCDPISGHTALYWYRQSLGQGLEFLIYFQGNSAPDKSGLPSDRFSAERTGGSVSTLTIQRTQQEDSAVYLCASMVGGKNSGNTIYFGEGSWLTVV.